A single sample gave rise to the 7 T cell receptor beta chains below, sequenced in a study of T cell clones after liver transplantation. Assay: immunoSEQ multiplex PCR; the TCRdb copy retains only in-frame clones and omits some. The sample has more than 15,000 clones, about 90% seen once. The sequenced sample was CD8+ T cells from blood, obtained before liver transplant. The receptors were gathered from a human donor who received a liver transplant.

The chain uses TRBV4-3 and TRBJ2-7; D may match TRBD1 or TRBD2 (6 bases each). Deletions cut 4 bases from V and 2 bases from J, with 18 bases between. Per the germline V gene, CDR1 is LGHNA and CDR2 is YSLEER. This CDR3 spans 16 amino acids. CDR3 DNA: TGCGCCAGCAGCCCGGGGGATCACAGGGCCCCCTACGAGCAGTACTTC. Translation: CASSPGDHRAPYEQYF.

This chain links TRBV30 with TRBJ1-2; 9 bases are a match to TRBD1. This CDR3 contains 13 residues. Looked up from germline, CDR1 is GTSNPN and CDR2 is SVGIG (reference sequence). V shed 0 bases and J 5 bases; nucleotides not matched to a gene: 1. The CDR3 reads CAWSVGTGYGYTF. CDR3 DNA sequence: TGTGCCTGGAGTGTCGGGACAGGGTATGGCTACACCTTC. Together with reference TRBV30 and TRBJ1-2, the CDR3 gives the full variable domain: SQTIHQWPATLVQPVGSPLSLECTVEGTSNPNLYWYRQAAGRGLQLLFYSVGIGQISSEVPQNLSASRPQDRQFILSSKKLLLSDSGFYLCAWSVGTGYGYTFGSGTRLTVV.

This chain joins TRBV19 and TRBJ2-1; D is unresolved. The CDR3 is 11 residues long. In germline, CDR1 is LNHDA, CDR2 SQIVND (reference sequence). Trimming took 9 bases from V and 4 from J, leaving 7 bases between them. The CDR3 region is CASSLYNEQFF. The CDR3 coding sequence is TGTGCCAGCTCCCTATACAATGAGCAGTTCTTC.

The genes are TRBV5-5 and TRBJ1-2; D remains ambiguous. Germline V gene data show CDR1 as SGHKS and CDR2 as YYEKEE (reference sequence). The CDR3 extends over 17 amino acids. V was clipped by 1 base and J by 8 bases, with 24 bases between them. In nucleotides, the CDR3 is TGTGCCAGCAGCTTGCTTGGGTTAGAACCCTTCGAGAGGGGCTACACCTTC. It encodes CASSLLGLEPFERGYTF. Using reference TRBV5-5 and TRBJ1-2 for the parts outside the CDR3, the full variable domain is DAGVTQSPTHLIKTRGQQVTLRCSPISGHKSVSWYQQVLGQGPQFIFQYYEKEERGRGNFPDRFSARQFPNYSSELNVNALLLGDSALYLCASSLLGLEPFERGYTFGSGTRLTVV.

J is TRBJ2-1 and V is TRBV4-2; D might be TRBD2 (6 bases). V was trimmed by 1 base and J by 5 bases, leaving 6 bases between them. Per the germline V gene, CDR1 is LGHNA and CDR2 is YNFKEQ. The CDR3 has 13 amino acids. CDR3 in DNA: TGTGCCAGCAGCCAAGTAGCGGACAATGAGCAGTTCTTC. Translated: CASSQVADNEQFF.

The gene calls are TRBV28 and TRBJ2-2; the D call may be TRBD1 or TRBD2 (5 bases each). Trimming removed 6 bases at V and 7 bases at J, with 9 bases between. The CDR3 totals 12 residues. Germline V lookup: CDR1 MDHEN, CDR2 SYDVKM. In DNA, the CDR3 is TGTGCCAGCAGCCTGAGGGGCGGGGAGCTGTTTTTT. This sequence encodes CASSLRGGELFF.

The V and J genes are TRBV19 and TRBJ2-5; D not certain. CDR1 LNHDA and CDR2 SQIVND come from the germline V gene (reference sequence). Trimming removed 0 bases at V and 6 bases at J, with 11 bases between. The CDR3 extends over 14 amino acids. CDR3 bases: TGTGCCAGTAGTATAGATCTGGAAATCCAGACCCAGTACTTC. Translated, it gives CASSIDLEIQTQYF.